The 16 T cell receptor beta chains in this list originate from one sample, sequenced in a study of cytomegalovirus exposure and HLA in healthy donors. PCR primers comprised 60 Vbeta and 13 Jbeta primers. Generated by immunoSEQ multiplex PCR, the TCRdb table keeps only in-frame clones and is missing some. The sample includes about 140,000 clones, more than 75% of them seen just once. The sequenced sample was PBMCs. The receptors were sampled from a woman aged 35 to 49 in good health and CMV-seronegative.

The chain uses TRBV5-8 and TRBJ2-6; 9 bases fit TRBD1. The CDR3 sequence is 17 residues long. V dropped 6 bases and J dropped 0; count of bases not matched to a gene: 7. Germline CDR1 reads SGHTS; CDR2 reads YDEGEE. Written as DNA, the CDR3 is TGTGCCAGCACCGACAGGGGGACCTTCTCTGGGGCCAACGTCCTGACTTTC. As protein: CASTDRGTFSGANVLTF.

This chain links TRBV18 with TRBJ1-2; unclear D gene. The germline V gene encodes CDR1 KGHSH and CDR2 LQKENI. The CDR3 has 15 amino acids. V lost 1 base to trimming and J lost 2 bases, with 11 bases between them. The CDR3 DNA reads as TGTGCCAGCTCACCACTCCAGACTGAAAACTATGGCTACACCTTC. Translated: CASSPLQTENYGYTF.

This chain links TRBV5-1 with TRBJ1-1; TRBD1 is a possible D gene (6 bases). CDR1 SGHRS and CDR2 YFSETQ come from the germline V gene. CDR3 length: 15 amino acids. V lost 8 bases and J 5 bases, leaving 22 bases between the germline ends. The CDR3 DNA reads as TGCGCCAGTCAGCGTAGTACAGGGCAGGGAACTGAAGCTTTCTTT. Protein sequence: CASQRSTGQGTEAFF.

This clone showed up just once. The rearrangement links TRBV5-1 to TRBJ2-1; 10 bases fit TRBD2. Unmatched junction bases numbered 9, after V lost 1 base and J lost 5 bases. Germline V gene data show CDR1 as SGHRS and CDR2 as YFSETQ. The CDR3 has 17 amino acids. CDR3 protein: CASSLPSGRANNNEQFF. Written as DNA, the CDR3 is TGCGCCAGCAGCTTGCCAAGCGGGAGGGCAAATAACAATGAGCAGTTCTTC.

The chain uses TRBV10-3 and TRBJ1-2; D is ambiguous. V was trimmed by 10 bases and J by 3 bases, leaving 18 bases between them. The germline V gene has CDR1 ENHRY and CDR2 SYGVKD. The CDR3 totals 14 residues. The CDR3 reads CATRRPDWDYGYTF. CDR3 sequence (DNA): TGTGCCACCCGGAGACCGGACTGGGACTATGGCTACACCTTC.

The chain recombines TRBV19 with TRBJ1-1; possibly TRBD1 for D (6 bases). This CDR3 comprises 14 residues. Trimming stripped 5 bases from V and 4 bases from J, with 14 bases between. Germline V CDR1 and CDR2: LNHDA, SQIVND (reference sequence). The DNA for the CDR3 is TGTGCCAGTAGTTCATGGAGCAGGGGCACTGAAGCTTTCTTT. Translated: CASSSWSRGTEAFF.

This clone has a handful of counts. The chain employs TRBV14 and TRBJ2-7; TRBD1 matches at 9 bases. The CDR3 runs to 15 residues. Germline lookup yields CDR1 SGHDN and CDR2 FVKESK. Germline trimming cut 4 bases from V and 3 bases from J; bases unmatched to any gene: 7. This CDR3 reads CASSRPGQGFYEQYF. CDR3 nucleotides: TGTGCCAGCAGCCGACCGGGACAGGGCTTCTACGAGCAGTACTTC.

Points on this clone: The junction and the germline gene differ at one end; a read error may be behind it. The V gene is TRBV7-9, the J gene TRBJ2-3, with 8 bases lining up with TRBD2. Per germline, CDR1 SEHNR and CDR2 FQNEAQ (reference sequence). The CDR3 has 12 residues. Here the CDR3 reads CASSPGLAAAHF. DNA for the CDR3: TGTGCCAGCAGCCCTGGACTAGCTGCCGCCCATTTT.

This clone showed up just once. The chain combines TRBV10-3 with TRBJ1-2; D call uncertain. The CDR3 runs 14 residues. Trimming stripped 4 bases from V and 5 bases from J, with 14 bases between. Per the germline V gene, CDR1 is ENHRY and CDR2 is SYGVKD. The CDR3 protein is CAISGRPDLYGYTF. The CDR3 DNA sequence: TGTGCCATCAGTGGCCGCCCGGACTTGTATGGCTACACCTTC.

The J gene is TRBJ2-5, the V gene TRBV11-2, with TRBD2 as a possible D gene (7 bases). V lost 4 bases, J lost 5 bases, and 14 bases lay in between. Germline V CDR1 and CDR2: SGHAT, FQNNGV. The CDR3 consists of 14 residues. CDR3 region: CASSSNREGETQYF. Written as DNA, the CDR3 is TGTGCCAGCAGCTCCAACAGGGAGGGGGAGACCCAGTACTTC.

This chain joins TRBV7-9 and TRBJ1-1; 9 bases agree with TRBD1. Trimming at V came to 5 bases and at J to 6 bases, leaving 7 bases not matched to a gene. Germline V gives CDR1 SEHNR, CDR2 FQNEAQ (reference sequence). CDR3 length: 14 amino acids. The CDR3 nucleotides read TGTGCCAGCAGCCCGGGACAGGGTGAGGCTGAAGCTTTCTTT. It translates to CASSPGQGEAEAFF.

This clone was seen a single time. V usage is TRBV5-4 and J usage is TRBJ1-4; possibly TRBD1 for D (5 bases). CDR3 length equals 14 residues. From germline, CDR1 is SGHNT and CDR2 YYREEE (reference sequence). V was cut by 4 bases and J by 4 bases, with 11 bases left in between. The CDR3 DNA follows: TGTGCCAGCAGCATTGACAGATTTAATGAAAAACTGTTTTTT. The encoded protein is CASSIDRFNEKLFF. The full variable domain, its missing parts supplied by reference TRBV5-4 and TRBJ1-4, is ETGVTQSPTHLIKTRGQQVTLRCSSQSGHNTVSWYQQALGQGPQFIFQYYREEENGRGNFPPRFSGLQFPNYSSELNVNALELDDSALYLCASSIDRFNEKLFFGSGTQLSVL.

CDR3 sequence reads: CASSQAAGGPYEQYF. CDR3 DNA: TGTGCCAGCAGCCAAGCGGCGGGAGGGCCCTACGAGCAGTACTTC. The V and J genes are TRBV14 and TRBJ2-7; 9 bases match TRBD2. Germline V gene lookup returns CDR1 SGHDN and CDR2 FVKESK. The J segment lost 2 bases and the V segment lost 1 base, leaving 3 bases of the junction unmatched. This CDR3 is built from 15 residues.

This chain links TRBV10-3 with TRBJ2-2; 11 bases are shared with TRBD2. The CDR3 contains 20 residues. The V segment lost 2 bases and the J segment 6 bases; nucleotides outside the gene matches: 17. Per germline, CDR1 ENHRY and CDR2 SYGVKD. As DNA, the CDR3 is TGTGCCATCAGTGAGATCGTATGGGTGACTAGCGGGAATCTACCCGGGGAGCTGTTTTTT. It codes for CAISEIVWVTSGNLPGELFF.

The chain uses TRBV28 and TRBJ1-2; 7 bases align to TRBD1. J lost 5 bases, V lost 3 bases, and 6 bases had no gene match. Germline V gene sequence: CDR1 MDHEN, CDR2 SYDVKM. The CDR3 contains 14 residues. CDR3 coding DNA: TGTGCCAGCAGTTTCTTGTCGGGACAGTATGGCTACACCTTC. This encodes CASSFLSGQYGYTF.

This chain uses TRBV28 with TRBJ2-1, with 11 bases aligning to TRBD1. With V trimmed by 5 bases and J by 7 bases, 10 bases remained unmatched. The CDR3 is 16 residues long. The germline V gene encodes CDR1 MDHEN and CDR2 SYDVKM. This CDR3 is CASSTHGQGAGNEQFF. The CDR3 nucleotides are TGTGCCAGCAGTACACACGGACAGGGGGCGGGGAATGAGCAGTTCTTC. The variable domain in full, completed from reference TRBV28 and TRBJ2-1, reads DVKVTQSSRYLVKRTGEKVFLECVQDMDHENMFWYRQDPGLGLRLIYFSYDVKMKEKGDIPEGYSVSREKKERFSLILESASTNQTSMYLCASSTHGQGAGNEQFFGPGTRLTVL.